What follows are 3 T cell receptor beta chains derived from one specimen sequenced in a study of response to subunit inactivated influenza vaccine. TCRdb processed the RT-PCR reads anew with MiXCR; each CDR3 protein has one entry. Here the sample spans approximately 300,000 distinct CDR3 sequences, approximately 20% being singletons. The sample was PBMCs from blood, taken roughly 20 months after vaccination. These receptor sequences come from a man aged 50 to 69 who received an inactivated influenza vaccine.

This clonotype was detected only a few times. The rearrangement links TRBV6-2 or TRBV6-3 to TRBJ1-1; D gene unclear. This CDR3 region has 11 residues. V was trimmed by 6 bases and J by 7 bases, leaving 9 bases between them. The germline gives CDR1 MNHEY, CDR2 SVGEGT. The DNA for the CDR3 is TGTGCCAGCAGCTCGGGCAGTGAAGCTTTCTTT. This sequence encodes CASSSGSEAFF.

This clonotype has just a few counts. V usage is TRBV5-5 and J usage is TRBJ2-2; D is unclear. The CDR3 covers 15 residues. Trimming cost V 1 base and J 8 bases, with 15 bases left between them. The germline CDR1 and CDR2 sequences are SGHKS and YYEKEE (reference sequence). The CDR3 sequence is CASSLFWARRGELFF. CDR3 nucleotides: TGTGCCAGCAGCTTGTTTTGGGCCCGGCGAGGGGAGCTGTTTTTT. Full variable domain (outside the CDR3, taken from reference TRBV5-5 and TRBJ2-2): DAGVTQSPTHLIKTRGQQVTLRCSPISGHKSVSWYQQVLGQGPQFIFQYYEKEERGRGNFPDRFSARQFPNYSSELNVNALLLGDSALYLCASSLFWARRGELFFGEGSRLTVL.

This clonotype was observed a handful of times. This chain uses TRBV12-3 or TRBV12-4 with TRBJ1-5, with 8 nucleotides matching TRBD1. V was clipped by 4 bases and J by 3 bases; unmatched bases: 5. This CDR3 region has 15 residues. Here the CDR3 DNA reads TGTGCCAGCAGTTGGGGACAGGCGATCAATCAGCCCCAGCATTTT. Residues: CASSWGQAINQPQHF.